The T cell receptor beta chain under discussion was sequenced for a study of blood T cell repertoires in COVID-19. Sequenced by immunoSEQ multiplex PCR; TCRdb stores in-frame clones only, minus some. The sample lists 210,000 or so clones, around 80% seen once, with approximately 3% in the top ten. Trimming stripped 3 bases from V and 5 bases from J, with 10 bases between. Germline assignment: CDR1 PRHDT and CDR2 FYEKMQ (reference sequence). This CDR3 comprises 14 residues. The sequencing input was peripheral blood. This sequence was found in a woman at least 80 years old with active or convalescent COVID-19. This chain connects TRBV13 to TRBJ1-4; D perhaps matches TRBD1 (6 bases). CDR3 region: CASSFRTDNEKLFF. CDR3 DNA sequence: TGTGCCAGCAGCTTCCGGACAGACAATGAAAAACTGTTTTTT.